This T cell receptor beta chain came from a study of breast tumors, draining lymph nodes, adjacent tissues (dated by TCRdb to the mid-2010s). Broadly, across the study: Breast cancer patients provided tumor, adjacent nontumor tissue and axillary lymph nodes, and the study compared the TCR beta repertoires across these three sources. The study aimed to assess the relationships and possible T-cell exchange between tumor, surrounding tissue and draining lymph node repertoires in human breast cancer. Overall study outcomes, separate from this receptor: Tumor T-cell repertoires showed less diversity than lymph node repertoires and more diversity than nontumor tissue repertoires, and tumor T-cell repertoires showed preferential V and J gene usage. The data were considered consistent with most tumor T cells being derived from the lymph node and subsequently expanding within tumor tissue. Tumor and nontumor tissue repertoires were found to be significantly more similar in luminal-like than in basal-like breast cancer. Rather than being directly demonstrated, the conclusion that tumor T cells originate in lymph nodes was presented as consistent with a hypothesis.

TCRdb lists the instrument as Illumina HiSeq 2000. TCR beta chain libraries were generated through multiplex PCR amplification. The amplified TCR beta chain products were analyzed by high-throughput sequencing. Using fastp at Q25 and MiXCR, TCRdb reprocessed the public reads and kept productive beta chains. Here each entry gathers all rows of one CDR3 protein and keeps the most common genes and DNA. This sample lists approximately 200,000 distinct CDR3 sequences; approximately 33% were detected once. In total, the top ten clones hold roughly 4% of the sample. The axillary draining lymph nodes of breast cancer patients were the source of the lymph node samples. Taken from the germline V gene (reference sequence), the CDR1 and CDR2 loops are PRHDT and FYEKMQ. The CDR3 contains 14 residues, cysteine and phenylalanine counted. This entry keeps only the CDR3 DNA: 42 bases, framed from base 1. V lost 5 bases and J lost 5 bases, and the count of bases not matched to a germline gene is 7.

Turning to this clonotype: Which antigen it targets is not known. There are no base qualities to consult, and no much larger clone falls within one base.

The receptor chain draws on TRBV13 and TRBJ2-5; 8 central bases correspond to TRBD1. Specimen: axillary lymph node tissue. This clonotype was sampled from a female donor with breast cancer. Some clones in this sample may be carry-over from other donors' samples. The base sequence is TGTGCCAGCAGCCGGACAGGGACCGGGGAGACCCAGTACTTC. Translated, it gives CASSRTGTGETQYF.